This TCR beta chain is drawn from a study of identical twins. TCRdb re-called the 5' RACE reads with MiXCR, one entry per CDR3 protein. The table shows roughly 350,000 distinct CDR3 sequences, with around an eighth occurring only once. The length of the CDR3 is 15 residues. Deletions cut 0 bases from V and 2 bases from J, with 10 bases between. This clonotype was seen at least ten times. Separately, the same data were catalogued under a study of yellow fever vaccine responses in identical twins.

The chain joins TRBV12-3 or TRBV12-4 to TRBJ2-5; D is uncertain. Sequenced input: CD8+ T cells sorted from blood. The sequence derives from a woman aged 18-29 years in good health. The CDR3 DNA follows: TGTGCCAGCAGTTTAGCGGATGCCGGGCAAGAGACCCAGTACTTC. Its translation is CASSLADAGQETQYF.